Below are 10 T cell receptor beta chains sequenced from a single sample in a study of technical replicates of blood from a handful of donors. Assay used: immunoSEQ multiplex PCR; TCRdb lists only in-frame clones, some missing. This sample has 70,000 to 90,000 clones; about 92% occur once, and the top ten carry about 0.26%. The sequenced material came from T cells isolated from PBMCs. The receptor set was obtained from a human donor in good health.

The J gene is TRBJ1-1, the V gene TRBV28; D possibly corresponds to TRBD1 (5 bases). This CDR3 comprises 17 residues. Trimming shortened V by 2 bases and J by 3 bases, and 19 bases separated the two germline ends. The V gene's germline CDR1 is MDHEN and CDR2 SYDVKM. The CDR3 loop is CASSLIGTPFVDTEAFF. CDR3 nucleotides: TGTGCCAGCAGTTTAATTGGGACTCCCTTCGTTGACACTGAAGCTTTCTTT.

This clone was counted only a few times. The chain uses TRBV5-5 and TRBJ1-1; a weak D match, TRBD1 (5 bases). Germline CDR1 is SGHKS and CDR2 is YYEKEE (reference sequence). The CDR3 runs 13 residues. V lost 2 bases, J lost 3 bases, and 8 bases lay in between. The CDR3 bases are TGTGCCAGCAGCTTTGGGGCCTACACTGAAGCTTTCTTT. Translated: CASSFGAYTEAFF.

The chain is built from TRBV30 and TRBJ2-1; 8 bases fit TRBD2. Trimming removed 0 bases from V and 9 bases from J; junction bases left unmatched: 10. From germline, CDR1 is GTSNPN and CDR2 SVGIG (reference sequence). The CDR3 sequence is 15 residues long. The CDR3 coding sequence is TGTGCCTGGAGTGTAGGGACTAGTCCGCTTAGTGAGCAGTTCTTC. Amino acids: CAWSVGTSPLSEQFF.

The chain uses TRBV7-9 and TRBJ1-2; 8 nucleotides align to TRBD1. V lost 5 bases to trimming and J lost 0 bases; unmatched junction nucleotides: 2. The CDR3 contains 14 residues. Germline-derived CDR1 and CDR2 are SEHNR and FQNEAQ (reference sequence). The CDR3 nucleotides read TGTGCCAGCAGCCCAGGGGGCCCTAACTATGGCTACACCTTC. Translated: CASSPGGPNYGYTF.

This chain uses TRBV19 with TRBJ2-1, with 8 bases identical to TRBD1. Germline values: CDR1 LNHDA, CDR2 SQIVND (reference sequence). This CDR3 is built from 15 residues. The V gene end was trimmed by 5 bases and the J gene end by 0 bases; junction bases not matched to a gene: 3. The CDR3 sequence: CASSVTGGSYNEQFF. In nucleotides, the CDR3 is TGTGCCAGTAGTGTCACAGGGGGCTCCTACAATGAGCAGTTCTTC.

This sequence joins TRBV15 and TRBJ2-5; 8 bases line up with TRBD1. V trimming: 0 bases; J trimming: 5 bases; junction bases outside the gene matches: 8. This CDR3 has 16 amino acids. Germline V lookup: CDR1 LNHNV, CDR2 YYDKDF (reference sequence). CDR3 in DNA: TGTGCCACCAGCAGAGATTCGGGCGGACAGGGTGAGACCCAGTACTTC. Amino acids: CATSRDSGGQGETQYF.

This clone was seen just once. The junction departs from the called germline gene at one end, perhaps through a read error. This chain links TRBV7-7 with TRBJ2-7, with 8 bases lining up with TRBD2. This CDR3 is 15 amino acids long. Germline values: CDR1 SSHAT, CDR2 FNYEAQ (reference sequence). In nucleotides, the CDR3 is TGTGCTAGCAGCGCCGGGGGGGAGAACCCCTACGAGCAGTACTTC. Translating gives CASSAGGENPYEQYF.

The chain carries TRBV11-2 and TRBJ2-3; D might be TRBD1 (5 bases). V lost 1 base to trimming and J lost 6 bases, with 14 bases between them. The CDR3 runs 15 residues. Per germline, CDR1 SGHAT and CDR2 FQNNGV. The CDR3 sequence is CASSLGGRLMDTQYF. CDR3 in DNA: TGTGCCAGCAGCTTAGGGGGCAGGTTAATGGATACGCAGTATTTT.

This chain joins TRBV28 and TRBJ1-1, with 11 bases fitting TRBD1. The V and J ends lost 3 bases and 4 bases, in that order; junction bases with no gene match: 4. Looked up from germline, CDR1 is MDHEN and CDR2 is SYDVKM. The CDR3 sequence is 15 residues long. This CDR3 is CASSLIGTGGTEAFF. The DNA of the CDR3 is TGTGCCAGCAGTTTGATTGGGACAGGGGGCACTGAAGCTTTCTTT.

The genes are TRBV19 and TRBJ2-7, with 8 bases identical to TRBD2. V gave up 6 bases and J gave up 0 bases; unmatched junction bases: 7. This CDR3 comprises 15 residues. Germline CDR1 LNHDA, CDR2 SQIVND (reference sequence). This CDR3 reads CASSPERGFSYEQYF. The DNA for the CDR3 is TGTGCCAGTAGCCCCGAGCGGGGGTTCTCCTACGAGCAGTACTTC.